The sequence of this T cell receptor beta chain was determined in a study of T cells in Graves' hyperthyroidism and ophthalmopathy. General study points: Ophthalmopathy prediction by the model preceded onset by a median 6.5 months. In simple terms, a model built on 13 V-J features told ophthalmopathy apart from stable hyperthyroidism.

There are many counts of this clonotype. Its specificity is unknown. It was RNA transcripts that yielded the amplified TCR beta CDR3 regions. An initial round of RT-PCR targeting the TCR CDR3 relied on the HTBI primer set. One entry per CDR3 protein, called by TCRdb with MiXCR from the multiplex PCR reads. This table has 450,000 to 700,000 distinct CDR3 sequences, just over 45% appearing once. This CDR3 has 14 amino acids. Germline assignment: CDR1 SGHRS and CDR2 YFSETQ. Between the trimmed V and J ends, which lost 4 bases and 2 bases, there was a span of 9 bases. The J gene is TRBJ1-4, the V gene TRBV5-1; no definite D call. The TCR comes from an adult woman with Graves' disease, either hyperthyroidism or ophthalmopathy (not recorded which). The specimen sequenced was peripheral blood or thyroid tissue (not recorded which). The CDR3 sequence: CASSQGGTNEKLFF. The CDR3 nucleotides read TGCGCCAGCAGCCAAGGTGGGACTAATGAAAAACTGTTTTTT.